This T cell receptor (beta chain) was recovered during a study of blood T cells in healthy people across ages (dated by TCRdb to the mid-2010s). For context, the study as a whole: In model experiments, roughly one uniquely barcoded TCR beta cDNA molecule per two T cells was captured by template switching. Using deep sequencing normalized with unique cDNA molecular identifiers, the study measured how TCR beta repertoire diversity changes with age. Four age groups were formed from the donors: young (average approximately 15 years), middle-aged (just under 40), aged (about 68) and long-lived (approximately 80). Donors of different ages were randomly distributed across sequencing lanes to avoid experimental bias. Using the same blood draw, the study looked at two additional independent replicas of 1 million unique cDNA reads for two donors, one aged 18 to 29 and the other aged 80 or older.

Study-wide findings and limitations: Estimates of total diversity from one million sequenced T cells were regarded as lower bounds and underestimates. As age increased, observed TCR beta diversity per million T cells dropped in a roughly linear way, and a significant reduction was already evident by age about 40. There was a strong correlation between observed TCR beta diversity and the percentage of naive T cells measured by flow cytometry. Because the CMV infection status of the donors was unknown, age-related changes in expanded clonotypes may potentially have been confounded. Compared with the aged group, the long-lived group had more naive CD4+ T cells, fewer expanded clones and increased TCR diversity, suggesting age selection. Because profiling used bulk unsorted PBMCs, naive and antigen-experienced compartments could not be compared conclusively.

Donors were roughly 40 systemically healthy Caucasian individuals from Russia aged 6 to 90 years. Each donor gave approximately 9.3 milliliters of peripheral blood, collected into EDTA-treated Vacutainer tubes. PBMCs were isolated by Ficoll-Paque density-gradient centrifugation, with at least 6 million obtained per sample. Trizol reagent was used to extract total RNA from PBMCs, with at least 6 micrograms per sample. Naive CD45RAhigh/CD27high T cell percentages were measured by flow cytometry on a PBMC aliquot from every donor. Its CDR3 holds 16 amino acids, cysteine through phenylalanine. Of all the DNA, just the CDR3 is kept, 48 bases in frame from base 1. Relative to germline, V is 2 bases shorter and J is 2 bases shorter, with 16 bases between their ends. Receptor libraries were prepared by 5' RACE. The run used an Illumina HiSeq 2500. The second PCR ran for roughly 7 to 11 cycles and used a J-beta primer mix along with a sample-barcoded 5' primer. A template-switch 5' adaptor carrying 12 random nucleotides introduced a unique molecular identifier onto each TCR beta cDNA molecule. Each sample yielded at least 3 million CDR3-containing paired-end reads. First-strand cDNA was synthesized from all RNA with the Mint cDNA synthesis kit, primed by a TRBC-specific oligonucleotide. All cDNA was treated with uracil-DNA glycosylase and then went through a first 18-cycle PCR with the universal primers M1SS and BC2_uni_R. In the authors' own workflow: Normalization of each sample was performed by random selection of 1 million high-quality reads, each carrying a distinct molecular identifier. Reads sharing molecular identifiers were discarded rather than binned into consensus sequences. MiTCR, with a Q25 quality threshold and the strictest error-elimination algorithm, was used for CDR3 identification, clonotype clustering and error correction. A nonparametric unseen species model with Euler transformation was used to estimate lower-bound total TCR beta diversity. Through fastp at Q25 and MiXCR, TCRdb rebuilt clones from the public reads, retaining in-frame beta chains. Merged by CDR3 protein, the rows form single entries marked with the most common genes and DNA. TCRdb's processing, not the authors' own work, is the source of the V and J calls. The sample profile shows about 1.6 million distinct CDR3 sequences; about 31% of them were found once. 11% of the sample is in the top ten clones.

In the case of this clonotype: Its antigen is currently not known. Base qualities were left out, and no much larger clone turns up one base away.

The V and J genes are TRBV12-3 or TRBV12-4 and TRBJ2-7; no D segment can be confidently identified. The receptor was isolated from a woman younger than 45 in good health. The sequenced sample was blood. The DNA is as follows: TGTGCCAGCAGTTTAAGCGTGAAGGGTGGGGCCTACGAGCAGTACTTC. This yields the protein CASSLSVKGGAYEQYF.